This T cell receptor beta chain stems from a study of cytomegalovirus exposure and HLA in healthy donors. Study as a whole: Ancestry clustering placed roughly 86% of approximately 420 genotyped donors in the Caucasian-associated cluster.

Study findings and constraints: Cytomegalovirus status, reportedly, was diagnosed with high specificity and sensitivity by the classifier.

CDR1 SGHNT and CDR2 YENEEA come from the germline V gene. The CDR3 contains 11 residues. Trimming left V 3 bases short and J 4 bases short, with 3 bases between. This clone was seen a handful of times. The antigen remains unidentified. The study ran its PCR with 60 Vbeta and 13 Jbeta primers. The method was immunoSEQ multiplex PCR; TCRdb's version includes in-frame clones alone and lacks a portion of them. The profile covers around 140,000 clones, with 72% appearing a single time and approximately 4% taken by the ten largest. Sequenced sample: PBMCs. The V call is TRBV11-3, the J call TRBJ1-1, with D hard to call. This receptor was identified in a man in his fifties or sixties in good health and CMV-seropositive. The CDR3 coding sequence is TGTGCCAGCAGCTTCTCCACTGAAGCTTTCTTT. Its protein product is CASSFSTEAFF. Using reference TRBV11-3 and TRBJ1-1 for the parts outside the CDR3, the full variable domain is EAGVVQSPRYKIIEKKQPVAFWCNPISGHNTLYWYLQNLGQGPELLIRYENEEAVDDSQLPKDRFSAERLKGVDSTLKIQPAELGDSAVYLCASSFSTEAFFGQGTRLTVV.